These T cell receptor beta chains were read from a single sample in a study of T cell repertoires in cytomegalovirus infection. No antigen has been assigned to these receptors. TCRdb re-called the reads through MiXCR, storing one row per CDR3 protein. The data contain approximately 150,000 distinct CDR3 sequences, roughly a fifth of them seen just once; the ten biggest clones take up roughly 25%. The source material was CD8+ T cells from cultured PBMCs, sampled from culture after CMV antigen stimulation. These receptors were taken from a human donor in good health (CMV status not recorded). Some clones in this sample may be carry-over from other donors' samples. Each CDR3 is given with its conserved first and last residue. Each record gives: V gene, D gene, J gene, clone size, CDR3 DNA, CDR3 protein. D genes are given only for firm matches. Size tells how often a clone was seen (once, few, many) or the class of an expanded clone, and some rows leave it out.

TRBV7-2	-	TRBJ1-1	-	TGTGCCAGCAGCTCACGGGGGATTAGCACTGAAGCTTTCTTT	CASSSRGISTEAFF
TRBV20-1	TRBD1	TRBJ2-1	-	TGCAGTGCTAGATTTAATCAGGGGGTCAATGAGCAGTTCTTC	CSARFNQGVNEQFF
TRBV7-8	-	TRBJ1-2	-	TGTGCCAGCAGCTTAGTATGGGTCAAGTCGGATGGCTACACCTTC	CASSLVWVKSDGYTF
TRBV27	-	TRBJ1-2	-	TGTGCCAGCAGTTCACAGGGAGTCGATGGCTACACCTTC	CASSSQGVDGYTF
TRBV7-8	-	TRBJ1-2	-	TGTGCCAGCAGCTCGGAACAGCACTATGGCTACACCTTC	CASSSEQHYGYTF
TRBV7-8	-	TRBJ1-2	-	TGTGCCAGCAGCTTAGGACAGTCCGGCTACACCTTC	CASSLGQSGYTF
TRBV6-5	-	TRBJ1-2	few	TGTGCCACCATCACGGGACGGGAAGCTAACTATGGCTACACCTTC	CATITGREANYGYTF
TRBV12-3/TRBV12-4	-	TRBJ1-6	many	TGTGCCAGCAGTTTGGGGCAGGGGAATTCACCCCTCCACTTT	CASSLGQGNSPLHF
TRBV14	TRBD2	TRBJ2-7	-	TGTGCCAGCAGCCCCGTTGGGGGGGACTACGAGCAGTACTTC	CASSPVGGDYEQYF
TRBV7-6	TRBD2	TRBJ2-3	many	TGTGCCAGCAGCTTAGCCCAGACCTGGGAGCGGGGGGGCACAGATACGCAGTATTTT	CASSLAQTWERGGTDTQYF
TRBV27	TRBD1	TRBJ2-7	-	TGTGCCAGCAGCTTAGGACAGGGGCACACCTACGAGCAGTACTTC	CASSLGQGHTYEQYF
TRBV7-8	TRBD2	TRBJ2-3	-	TGTGCCAGCCTTGGGGATTATAGCGGGATAAAAACAGATACGCAGTATTTT	CASLGDYSGIKTDTQYF
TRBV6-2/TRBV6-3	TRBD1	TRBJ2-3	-	TGTGCCAGCAGTTACCGGGACAGGGAGGCAGATACGCAGTATTTT	CASSYRDREADTQYF
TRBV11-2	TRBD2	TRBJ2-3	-	TGTGCCAGCAGCTTAGCCGCGACTAGCGGGGGGAGGGTGGATACGCAGTATTTT	CASSLAATSGGRVDTQYF
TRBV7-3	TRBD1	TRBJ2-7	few	TGTGCCAGCAGCTTGACCGGGACAGGGGGCGAGCAGTACTTC	CASSLTGTGGEQYF